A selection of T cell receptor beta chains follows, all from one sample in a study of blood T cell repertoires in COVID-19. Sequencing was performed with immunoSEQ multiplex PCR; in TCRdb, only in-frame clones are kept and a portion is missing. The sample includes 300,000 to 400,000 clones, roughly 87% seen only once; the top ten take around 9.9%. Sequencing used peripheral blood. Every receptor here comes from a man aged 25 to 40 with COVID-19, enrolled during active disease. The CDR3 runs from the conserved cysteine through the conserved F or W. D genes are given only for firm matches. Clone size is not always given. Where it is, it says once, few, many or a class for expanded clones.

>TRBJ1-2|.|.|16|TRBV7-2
TGTGCCAGCAGCTTAACGTTTGGGGGGGCTGCTAGGGGCTACACCTTC
CASSLTFGGAARGYTF
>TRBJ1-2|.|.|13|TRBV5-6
TGTGCCAGCAGCTTGGGGGAGGCCTATGGCTACACCTTC
CASSLGEAYGYTF
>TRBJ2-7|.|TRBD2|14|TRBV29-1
TGCAGCGTTGGTATTAGCGGGTCAGCCTACGAGCAGTACTTC
CSVGISGSAYEQYF
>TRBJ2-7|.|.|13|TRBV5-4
TGTGCCAGCAGCCCGAGGGCGTCCTACGAGCAGTACTTC
CASSPRASYEQYF
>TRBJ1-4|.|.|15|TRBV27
TGTGCCAGCAGCTCCCCACTTCGGTCCGGGGAAAAACTGTTTTTT
CASSSPLRSGEKLFF
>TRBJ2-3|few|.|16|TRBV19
TGTGCCAGTAGTCAGACCGGCGGGGCGTACACAGATACGCAGTATTTT
CASSQTGGAYTDTQYF
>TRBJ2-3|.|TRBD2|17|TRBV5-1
TGCGCCAGCAGCTTGGCGGTCGGGAGCGGGGGGGCAGATACGCAGTATTTT
CASSLAVGSGGADTQYF
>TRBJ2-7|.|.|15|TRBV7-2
TGTGCCAGCAGCTTAGGCAGACACCAAGTCTACGAGCAGTACTTC
CASSLGRHQVYEQYF
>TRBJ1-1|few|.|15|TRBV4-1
TGCGCCAGCAGCCAACTCGCCGGTTTGAACACTGAAGCTTTCTTT
CASSQLAGLNTEAFF
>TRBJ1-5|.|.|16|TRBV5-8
TGTGCCAGCAGCTCTCGGCTGGAGGCGGGCAATCAGCCCCAGCATTTT
CASSSRLEAGNQPQHF
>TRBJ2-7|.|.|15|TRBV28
TGTGCCAGCTTAAATCCGGGACGGGGGGCCAACGAGCAGTACTTC
CASLNPGRGANEQYF
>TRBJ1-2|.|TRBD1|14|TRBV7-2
TGTGCCAGCAGCTGGGGTGCAGGGGGCTATGGCTACACCTTC
CASSWGAGGYGYTF
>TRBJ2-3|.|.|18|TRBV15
TGTGCCACCAGCAGAGGAAACCTAGCGATCCTTGGCACAGATACGCAGTATTTT
CATSRGNLAILGTDTQYF
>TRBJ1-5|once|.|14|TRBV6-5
TGTGCCAGCAGTTACATGGGCCCCAATCAGCCCCAGCATTTT
CASSYMGPNQPQHF
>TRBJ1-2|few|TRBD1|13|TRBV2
TGTGCCAGCAGGCCTGACAGGGAAAATGGCTACACCTTC
CASRPDRENGYTF
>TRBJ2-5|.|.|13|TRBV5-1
TGCGCCAGCAGCGCGGGACTTCAAGAGACCCAGTACTTC
CASSAGLQETQYF
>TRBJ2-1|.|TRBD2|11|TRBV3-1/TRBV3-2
TGTGCCAGCAGTACTAGCGGGGGGGAGTTCTTC
CASSTSGGEFF
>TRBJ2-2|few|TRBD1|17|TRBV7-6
TGTGCCAGCAGCATAAGTCCGGACAGGGCCGGCACCGGGGAGCTGTTTTTT
CASSISPDRAGTGELFF
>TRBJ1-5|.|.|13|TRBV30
TGTGCCTGGAAGCCACAGCCGAATCAGCCCCAGCATTTT
CAWKPQPNQPQHF
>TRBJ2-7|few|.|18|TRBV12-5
TGTGCTAGTGGTTTGACATTACTCAAACAGGGGGGGATGGACGAGCAGTACTTC
CASGLTLLKQGGMDEQYF
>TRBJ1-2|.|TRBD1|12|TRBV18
TGTGCCAGCTCAGCCGACAGGGATGGCTACACCTTC
CASSADRDGYTF
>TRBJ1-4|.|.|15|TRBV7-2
TGTGCCAGCAGCCCCCCTGGGACGGGGGATGAAAAACTGTTTTTT
CASSPPGTGDEKLFF